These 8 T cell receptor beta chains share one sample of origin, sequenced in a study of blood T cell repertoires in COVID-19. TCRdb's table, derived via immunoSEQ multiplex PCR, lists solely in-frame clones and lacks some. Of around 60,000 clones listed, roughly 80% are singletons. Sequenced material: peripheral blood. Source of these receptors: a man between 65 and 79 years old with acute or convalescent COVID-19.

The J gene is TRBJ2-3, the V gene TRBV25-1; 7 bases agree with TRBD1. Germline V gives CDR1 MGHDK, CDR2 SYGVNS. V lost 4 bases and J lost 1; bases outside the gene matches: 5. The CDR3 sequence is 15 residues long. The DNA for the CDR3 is TGTGCCAGCAGTGTCCGACAGGGCGGCACAGATACGCAGTATTTT. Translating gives CASSVRQGGTDTQYF.

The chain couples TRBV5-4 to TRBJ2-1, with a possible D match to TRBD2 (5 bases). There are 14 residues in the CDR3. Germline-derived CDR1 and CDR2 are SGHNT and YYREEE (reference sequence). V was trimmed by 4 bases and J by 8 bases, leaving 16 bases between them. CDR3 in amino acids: CASSLGISEDEQFF. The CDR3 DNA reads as TGTGCCAGCAGCCTGGGTATTAGCGAGGATGAGCAGTTCTTC.

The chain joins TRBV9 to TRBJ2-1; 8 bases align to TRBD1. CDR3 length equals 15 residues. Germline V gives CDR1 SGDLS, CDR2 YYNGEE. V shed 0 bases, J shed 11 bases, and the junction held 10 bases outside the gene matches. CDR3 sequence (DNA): TGTGCCAGCAGCGTAGAGGTCGACAGGGGTCTAAAGCAGTTCTTC. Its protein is CASSVEVDRGLKQFF.

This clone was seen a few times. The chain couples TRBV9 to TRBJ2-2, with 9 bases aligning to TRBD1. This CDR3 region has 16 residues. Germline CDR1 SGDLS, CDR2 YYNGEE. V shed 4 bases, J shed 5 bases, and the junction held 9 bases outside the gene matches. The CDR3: CASSPQGTGMTGELFF. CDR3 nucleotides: TGTGCCAGCAGCCCTCAAGGGACAGGGATGACCGGGGAGCTGTTTTTT. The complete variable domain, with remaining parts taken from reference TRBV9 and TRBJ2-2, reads DSGVTQTPKHLITATGQRVTLRCSPRSGDLSVYWYQQSLDQGLQFLIQYYNGEERAKGNILERFSAQQFPDLHSELNLSSLELGDSALYFCASSPQGTGMTGELFFGEGSRLTVL.

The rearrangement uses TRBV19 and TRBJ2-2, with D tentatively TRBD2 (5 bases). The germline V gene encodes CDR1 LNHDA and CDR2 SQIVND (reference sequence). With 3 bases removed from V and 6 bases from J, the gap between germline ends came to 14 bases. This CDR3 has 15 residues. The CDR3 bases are TGTGCCAGTAGTATGTCGGGGTTTTCCGCCGGGGAGCTGTTTTTT. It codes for CASSMSGFSAGELFF.

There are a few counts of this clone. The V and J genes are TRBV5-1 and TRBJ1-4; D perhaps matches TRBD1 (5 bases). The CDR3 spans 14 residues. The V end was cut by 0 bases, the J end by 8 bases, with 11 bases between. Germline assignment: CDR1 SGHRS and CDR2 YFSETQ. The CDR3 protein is CASSLVPDMEKLFF. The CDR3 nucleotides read TGCGCCAGCAGCTTGGTTCCGGACATGGAAAAACTGTTTTTT.

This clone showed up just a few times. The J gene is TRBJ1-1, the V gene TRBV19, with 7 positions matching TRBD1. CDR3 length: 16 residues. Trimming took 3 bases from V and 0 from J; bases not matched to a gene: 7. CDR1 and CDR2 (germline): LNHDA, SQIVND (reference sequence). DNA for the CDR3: TGTGCCAGTAGTATCGGTAAGGGGGCCGTGAACACTGAAGCTTTCTTT. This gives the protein CASSIGKGAVNTEAFF.

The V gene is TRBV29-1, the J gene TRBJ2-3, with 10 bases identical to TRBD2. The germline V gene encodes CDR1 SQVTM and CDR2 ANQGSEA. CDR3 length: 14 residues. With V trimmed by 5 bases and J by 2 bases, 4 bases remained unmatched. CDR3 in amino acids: CSVHSGGPTDTQYF. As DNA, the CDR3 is TGCAGCGTTCATAGCGGGGGGCCCACAGATACGCAGTATTTT.